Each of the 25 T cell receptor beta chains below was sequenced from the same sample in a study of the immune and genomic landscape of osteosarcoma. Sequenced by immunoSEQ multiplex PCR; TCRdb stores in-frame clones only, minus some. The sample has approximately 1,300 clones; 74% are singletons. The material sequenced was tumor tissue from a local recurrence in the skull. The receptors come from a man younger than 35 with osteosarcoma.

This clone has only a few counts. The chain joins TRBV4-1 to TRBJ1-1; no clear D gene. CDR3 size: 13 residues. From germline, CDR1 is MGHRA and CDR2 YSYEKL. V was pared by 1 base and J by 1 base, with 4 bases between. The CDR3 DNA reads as TGCGCCAGCAGCCAAGTTCGGAACACTGAAGCTTTCTTT. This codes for CASSQVRNTEAFF.

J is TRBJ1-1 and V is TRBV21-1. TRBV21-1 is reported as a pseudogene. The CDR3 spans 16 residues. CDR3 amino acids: CASSKTVAGNPTEAFF. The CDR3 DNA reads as TGTGCCAGCAGCAAAACGGTAGCGGGGAACCCCACTGAAGCTTTCTTT.

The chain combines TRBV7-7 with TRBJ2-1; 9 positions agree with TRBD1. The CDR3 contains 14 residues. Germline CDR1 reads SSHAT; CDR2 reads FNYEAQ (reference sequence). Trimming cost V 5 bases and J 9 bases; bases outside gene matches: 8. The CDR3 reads CASSQNRGQGEQFF. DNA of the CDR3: TGTGCCAGCAGCCAGAACAGGGGGCAGGGTGAGCAGTTCTTC.

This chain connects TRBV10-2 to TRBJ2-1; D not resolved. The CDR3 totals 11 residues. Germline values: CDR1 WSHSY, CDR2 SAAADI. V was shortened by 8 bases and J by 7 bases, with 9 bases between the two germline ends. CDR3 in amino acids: CASAVWNEQFF. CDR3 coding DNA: TGCGCCAGCGCGGTTTGGAATGAGCAGTTCTTC.

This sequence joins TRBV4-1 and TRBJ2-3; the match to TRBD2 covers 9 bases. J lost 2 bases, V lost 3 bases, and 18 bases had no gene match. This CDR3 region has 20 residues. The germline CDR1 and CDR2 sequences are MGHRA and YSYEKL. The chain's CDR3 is CASSHAPPIAGAGLTDTQYF. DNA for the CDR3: TGCGCCAGCAGCCATGCACCCCCCATAGCGGGAGCCGGCCTCACAGATACGCAGTATTTT.

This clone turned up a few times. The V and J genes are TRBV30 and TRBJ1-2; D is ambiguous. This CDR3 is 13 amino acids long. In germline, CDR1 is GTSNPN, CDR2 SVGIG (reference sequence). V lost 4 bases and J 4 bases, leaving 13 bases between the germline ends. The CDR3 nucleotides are TGTGCCTGGATCCTTGACGGAGCCTATGGCTACACCTTC. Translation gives CAWILDGAYGYTF.

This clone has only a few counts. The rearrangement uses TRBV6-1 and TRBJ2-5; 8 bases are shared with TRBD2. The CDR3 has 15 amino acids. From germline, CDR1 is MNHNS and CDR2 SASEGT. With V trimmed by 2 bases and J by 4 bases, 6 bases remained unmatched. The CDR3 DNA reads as TGTGCCAGCAGTGAAAACGGGGGGGGGCCAGAGACCCAGTACTTC. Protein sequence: CASSENGGGPETQYF.

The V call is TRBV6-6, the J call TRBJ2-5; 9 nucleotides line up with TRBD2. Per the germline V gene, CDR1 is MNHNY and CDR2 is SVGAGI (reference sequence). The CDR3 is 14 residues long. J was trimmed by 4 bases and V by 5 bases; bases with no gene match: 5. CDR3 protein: CASSKLAGRETQYF. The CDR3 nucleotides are TGTGCCAGCAGTAAGCTAGCGGGGCGAGAGACCCAGTACTTC.

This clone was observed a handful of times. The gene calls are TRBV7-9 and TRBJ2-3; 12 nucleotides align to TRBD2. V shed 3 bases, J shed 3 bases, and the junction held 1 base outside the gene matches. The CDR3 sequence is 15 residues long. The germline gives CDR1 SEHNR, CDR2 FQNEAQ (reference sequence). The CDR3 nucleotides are TGTGCCAGCAGCTTGGGGACTAGCGGGACAGATACGCAGTATTTT. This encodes CASSLGTSGTDTQYF.

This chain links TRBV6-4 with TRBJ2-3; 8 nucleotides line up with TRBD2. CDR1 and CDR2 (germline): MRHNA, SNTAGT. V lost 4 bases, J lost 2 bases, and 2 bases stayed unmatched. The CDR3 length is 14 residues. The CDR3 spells CASSAGGATDTQYF. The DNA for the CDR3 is TGTGCCAGCAGTGCCGGGGGGGCCACAGATACGCAGTATTTT.

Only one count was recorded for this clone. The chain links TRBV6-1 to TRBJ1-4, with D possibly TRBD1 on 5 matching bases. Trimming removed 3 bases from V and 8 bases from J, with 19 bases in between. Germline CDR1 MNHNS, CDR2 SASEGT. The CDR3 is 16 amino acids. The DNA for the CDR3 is TGTGCCAGCAGTGAGGTCAGCGGCGGGGGAGGGGAAAAACTGTTTTTT. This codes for CASSEVSGGGGEKLFF.

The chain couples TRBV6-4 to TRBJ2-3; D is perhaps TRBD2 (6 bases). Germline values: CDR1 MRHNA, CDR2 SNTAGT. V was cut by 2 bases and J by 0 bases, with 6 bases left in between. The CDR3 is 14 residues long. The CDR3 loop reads CASSDGGSTDTQYF. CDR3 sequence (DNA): TGTGCCAGCAGTGACGGGGGGAGCACAGATACGCAGTATTTT.

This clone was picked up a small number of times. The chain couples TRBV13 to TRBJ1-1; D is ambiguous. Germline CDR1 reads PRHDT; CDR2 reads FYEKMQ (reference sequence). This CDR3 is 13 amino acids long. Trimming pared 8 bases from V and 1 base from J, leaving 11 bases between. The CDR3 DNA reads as TGTGCCAGCGATCGACGGGGGAACACTGAAGCTTTCTTT. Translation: CASDRRGNTEAFF.

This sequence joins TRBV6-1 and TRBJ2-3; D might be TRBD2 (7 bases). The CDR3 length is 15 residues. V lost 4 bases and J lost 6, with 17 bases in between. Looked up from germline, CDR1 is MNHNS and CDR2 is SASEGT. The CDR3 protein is CASSAEPGGPDTQYF. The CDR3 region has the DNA TGTGCCAGCAGTGCTGAGCCGGGGGGCCCGGATACGCAGTATTTT.

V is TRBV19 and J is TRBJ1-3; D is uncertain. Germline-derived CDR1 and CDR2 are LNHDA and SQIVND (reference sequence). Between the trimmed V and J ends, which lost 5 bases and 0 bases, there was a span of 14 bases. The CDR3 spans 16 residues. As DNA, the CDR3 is TGTGCCAGTAGTTTTGGACGGGCGAGCTCTGGAAACACCATATATTTT. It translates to CASSFGRASSGNTIYF.

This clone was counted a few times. The CDR3: CASSLDGEKLFF. CDR3 DNA: TGTGCCAGCAGCTTGGATGGGGAAAAACTGTTTTTT. This rearrangement joins TRBV5-8 to TRBJ1-4; D is unresolved. This CDR3 spans 12 amino acids. The V and J ends lost 0 bases and 8 bases respectively, with 5 bases between them. Per germline, CDR1 SGHTS and CDR2 YDEGEE.

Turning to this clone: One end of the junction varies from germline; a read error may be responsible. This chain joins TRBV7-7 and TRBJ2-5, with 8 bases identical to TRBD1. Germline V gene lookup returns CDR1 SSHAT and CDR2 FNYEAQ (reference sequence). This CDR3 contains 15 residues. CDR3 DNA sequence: TGTGCTAGCAGCTTAGCGAACAGGGGGGCGGAGACCCAGTACTTC. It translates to CASSLANRGAETQYF.

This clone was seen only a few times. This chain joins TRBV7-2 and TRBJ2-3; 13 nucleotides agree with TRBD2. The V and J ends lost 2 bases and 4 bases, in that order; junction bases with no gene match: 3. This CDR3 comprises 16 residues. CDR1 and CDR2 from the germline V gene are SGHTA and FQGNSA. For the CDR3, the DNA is TGTGCCAGCAGCTTATGGACTAGCGGGGGCCCAGATACGCAGTATTTT. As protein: CASSLWTSGGPDTQYF.

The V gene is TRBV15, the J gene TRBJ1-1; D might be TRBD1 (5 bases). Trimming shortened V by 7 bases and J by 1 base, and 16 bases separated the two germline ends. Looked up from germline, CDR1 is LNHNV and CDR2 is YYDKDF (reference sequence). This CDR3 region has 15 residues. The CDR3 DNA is TGTGCCACCACCCAGGATTCGGGGGGGAACACTGAAGCTTTCTTT. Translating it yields CATTQDSGGNTEAFF.

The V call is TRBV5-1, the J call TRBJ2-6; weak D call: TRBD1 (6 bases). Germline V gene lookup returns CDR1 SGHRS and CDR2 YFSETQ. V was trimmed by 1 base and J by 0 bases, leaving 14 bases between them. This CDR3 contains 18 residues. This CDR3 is CASSLYGQPSSGANVLTF. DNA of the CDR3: TGCGCCAGCAGCTTGTATGGACAGCCTTCCTCTGGGGCCAACGTCCTGACTTTC.

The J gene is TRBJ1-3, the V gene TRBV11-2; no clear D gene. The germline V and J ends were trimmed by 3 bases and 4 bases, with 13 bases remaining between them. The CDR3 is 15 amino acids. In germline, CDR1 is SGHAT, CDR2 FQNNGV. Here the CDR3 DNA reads TGTGCCAGCAGCTTCCAGAGGGCAGTCGGAAACACCATATATTTT. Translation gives CASSFQRAVGNTIYF.

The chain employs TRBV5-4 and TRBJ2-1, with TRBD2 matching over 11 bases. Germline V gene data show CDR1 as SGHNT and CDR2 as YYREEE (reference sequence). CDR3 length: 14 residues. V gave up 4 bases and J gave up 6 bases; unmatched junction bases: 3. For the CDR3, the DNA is TGTGCCAGCAGCGCTAGCGGGGGGAGCAATGAGCAGTTCTTC. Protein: CASSASGGSNEQFF.

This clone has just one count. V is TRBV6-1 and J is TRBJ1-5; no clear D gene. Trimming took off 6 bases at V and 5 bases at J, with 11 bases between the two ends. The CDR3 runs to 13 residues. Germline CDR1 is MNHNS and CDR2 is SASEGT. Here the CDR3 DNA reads TGTGCCAGCAGGGAACAGTCCCATCAGCCCCAGCATTTT. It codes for CASREQSHQPQHF.

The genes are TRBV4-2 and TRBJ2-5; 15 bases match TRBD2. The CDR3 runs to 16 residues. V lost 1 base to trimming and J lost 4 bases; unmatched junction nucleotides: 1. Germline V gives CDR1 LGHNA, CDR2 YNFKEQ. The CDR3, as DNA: TGTGCCAGCAGCCAAGGGACTAGCGGGGGGGCAGAGACCCAGTACTTC. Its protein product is CASSQGTSGGAETQYF.

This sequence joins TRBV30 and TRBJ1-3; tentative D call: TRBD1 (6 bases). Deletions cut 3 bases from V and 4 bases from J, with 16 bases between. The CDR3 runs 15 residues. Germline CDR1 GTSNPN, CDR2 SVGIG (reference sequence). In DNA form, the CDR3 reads TGTGCCTGGAGCTGGGACACCTCGAAGGGAAACACCATATATTTT. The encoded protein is CAWSWDTSKGNTIYF.